One sample yielded the 3 T cell receptor beta chains listed below, sequenced in a study of blood T cell repertoires in COVID-19. Assay: immunoSEQ multiplex PCR; the TCRdb copy retains only in-frame clones and omits some. In the table there are about 200,000 clones, roughly 85% of which are singletons. Sequencing was done on a sample of PBMCs or T cells enriched from blood (not recorded which). Receptors originate from a man aged 35 to 55 who had recovered from COVID-19.

The rearrangement links TRBV24-1 to TRBJ2-1; 12 nucleotides line up with TRBD2. Germline CDR1 and CDR2: KGHDR and SFDVKD. The trim removed 3 bases at V and 8 bases at J, leaving 7 bases unmatched. The CDR3 extends over 16 amino acids. CDR3 sequence (DNA): TGTGCCACCAGTGATGCGACTAGCGGGAGAATAGATGAGCAGTTCTTC. Protein sequence: CATSDATSGRIDEQFF.

About this clone: Other DNA sequences in this sample translate to the same CDR3. V is TRBV4-3 and J is TRBJ2-7; D unresolved. The CDR3 extends over 13 amino acids. Germline CDR1 and CDR2: LGHNA and YSLEER. V lost 0 bases to trimming and J lost 2 bases, with 5 bases between them. As DNA, the CDR3 is TGCGCCAGCAGCCAAGATCGAGCCTACGAGCAGTACTTC. This codes for CASSQDRAYEQYF.

This chain connects TRBV12-3 or TRBV12-4 to TRBJ2-7, with a tentative D call TRBD2 (5 bases). The CDR3 covers 13 residues. The V end lost 4 bases, the J end lost 3 bases, and 10 bases lay between the germline ends. The CDR3 region is CASSSLRGYEQYF. The CDR3 DNA sequence: TGTGCCAGCAGTTCCCTCCGGGGCTACGAGCAGTACTTC.